Reported below is one T cell receptor beta chain. It has no known antigen specificity. The record has no base qualities; no much larger clone is one base away. This sample includes further DNA sequences coding for the same CDR3. The data were obtained in a study of PD-L1 blockade in urothelial cancer (dated by TCRdb to 2016 to 2017). Regarding the study in general: All patients started therapy in the mid-2010s and received atezolizumab 1,200 mg intravenously every 3 weeks. Patients had an ECOG performance status of 0 or 1 and had received between 0 and 3 prior chemotherapy regimens. Durable clinical benefit was defined as progression-free survival longer than 6 months, and TCR features were also tested against progression-free and overall survival. Under ten patients achieved durable clinical benefit and approximately 20 did not. Blood samples were analyzed 3 weeks after the start of treatment (second dose) and 6 weeks after the start of treatment. Blood samples yielded a median of roughly 150,000 T cells and approximately 83,000 unique TCRs, with median clonality 0.080. In the same patients, whole exome sequencing and RNA sequencing of pretreatment tumors were performed in addition to TCR sequencing. About 85% of the roughly 29 patients were males with bladder-origin urothelial cancer, and about 65% of the roughly 30 reported a prior smoking history. Somatic, immune and clinical correlates of response to PD-L1 blockade with atezolizumab in urothelial cancer were the focus of an exploratory multi-omic analysis. Pretreatment tumor samples, along with matched peripheral blood serially collected before and after atezolizumab treatment, were subjected to TCR sequencing. Pretreatment blood TCR-seq was available for twenty-nine patients, at least one posttreatment blood collection was obtained for 25 or so patients, and tumor TCR-seq was available for 25 or so patients. General findings and caveats noted by the study authors: A pretreatment peripheral blood TCR clonality below the median was linked to improved progression-free and overall survival. Because the sample size was small (n ≈ 27) and many exploratory analyses were performed, the results are intended to be hypothesis-generating. Greater expansion of tumor-associated TCR clones in peripheral blood 3 weeks after the start of treatment was observed in patients with durable benefit (n of about 24, p = 0.022).

Synthetic TCR analog templates were spiked into each PCR so that absolute template abundance could be estimated from read counts. The immunoSEQ assay used bias-controlled V and J gene primers to amplify TCRbeta CDR3 regions from genomic DNA. Rearranged TCRbeta segments were sequenced at approximately 20X coverage. As for the authors' bioinformatics: Sequencing errors were corrected by clustering, and CDR3s were annotated against IMGT so that V, D and J genes could be assigned. Downstream analyses used only productive TCRbeta rearrangements, leaving out any out-of-frame or stop-codon sequences. To compute clonality, Shannon entropy was normalized by the log of the number of unique productive sequences and then subtracted from one. Clones differing between time points or between blood and tumor were identified using Fisher's exact test with Benjamini-Hochberg correction, with an adjusted p below 0.01 applied as the threshold. The source is immuneACCESS, and TCRdb retained only in-frame sequences with V and J called. Part of the clones is not carried over; for the studies checked, unresolved V genes explain less than half of this, and the remainder is unexplained. V and J calls and clone size are copied from that table; D and trimming were computed from the DNA. The sample table records 50,000 to 55,000 clones; around 77% of these occur just once. The biggest ten clones account for approximately 3.3% of the sample.

Via the germline V gene, CDR1 is SQVTM and CDR2 ANQGSEA. The CDR3 measures 14 amino acids from cysteine to phenylalanine. Just CDR3 DNA is preserved here, 42 bases in frame from base 1. V is cut back by 7 bases and J by 5 bases, with 7 bases in the junction unmatched. A cohort of more than 25 patients with locally advanced or metastatic urothelial carcinoma, treated at Memorial Sloan Kettering on a trial protocol, was included. Peripheral blood mononuclear cells were collected pretreatment and during treatment, with between 1 and 8 total time points obtained per patient. The Qiagen DNeasy Blood extraction kit was used to purify genomic DNA from total PBMCs and tumor samples. PBMCs were collected pretreatment and during treatment, and were isolated and stored as previously described.

The V gene is TRBV29-1 and the J gene is TRBJ2-2, and 10 junctional nucleotides match TRBD2. The sequence was obtained from a man between 65 and 80 years old with urothelial cancer. The sequencing here drew on PBMCs, taken around atezolizumab (anti-PD-L1) treatment. DNA sequence: TGCAGCGCCCGGACTAGCGGATTGACCGGGGAGCTGTTTTTT. This encodes CSARTSGLTGELFF.